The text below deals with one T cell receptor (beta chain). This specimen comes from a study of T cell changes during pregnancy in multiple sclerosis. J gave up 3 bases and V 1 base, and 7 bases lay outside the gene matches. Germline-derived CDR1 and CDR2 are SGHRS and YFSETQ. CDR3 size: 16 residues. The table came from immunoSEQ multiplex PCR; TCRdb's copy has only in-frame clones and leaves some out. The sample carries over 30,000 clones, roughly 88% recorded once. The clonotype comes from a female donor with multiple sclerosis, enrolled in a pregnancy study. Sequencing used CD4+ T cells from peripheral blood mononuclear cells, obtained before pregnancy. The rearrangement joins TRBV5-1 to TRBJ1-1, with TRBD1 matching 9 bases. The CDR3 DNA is TGCGCCAGCAGCTTGTTGGGGACAGGGCTTTACACTGAAGCTTTCTTT. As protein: CASSLLGTGLYTEAFF. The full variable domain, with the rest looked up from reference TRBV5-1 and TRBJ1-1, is KAGVTQTPRYLIKTRGQQVTLSCSPISGHRSVSWYQQTPGQGLQFLFEYFSETQRNKGNFPGRFSGRQFSNSRSEMNVSTLELGDSALYLCASSLLGTGLYTEAFFGQGTRLTVV.